Listed here is a single T cell receptor (beta chain). Its antigen is not identified. This sample is part of a study of cytomegalovirus exposure and HLA in healthy donors. Study at large: It was reported in a later analysis that the same platform had been used for the approximately 110 validation repertoires as for the approximately 700 first-cohort repertoires.

Among the roughly 120 subjects of the validation cohort, separate from the approximately 670-subject first cohort, were the donors. Produced via immunoSEQ multiplex PCR; TCRdb's table is partial and in-frame only. The sample carries fewer than 200,000 clones, more than 75% recorded once. Study observations and caveats: Reports described diagnosis of cytomegalovirus status by the classifier as highly specific and sensitive. Later, an analysis found that TCR clusters from the first cohort tended to co-occur in the roughly 110 validation repertoires.

This CDR3 has 16 amino acids. Deletions cut 0 bases from V and 0 bases from J, with 11 bases between. Germline values: CDR1 LGHNA, CDR2 YSLEER. The sequencing sample was made of PBMCs. The chain links TRBV4-3 to TRBJ1-2, with D perhaps TRBD1 (5 bases). The source of this sequence is a woman aged 25 to 39 in good health and CMV-seronegative. The CDR3, as DNA: TGCGCCAGCAGCCAAGATGTCGGGGGTTCTAACTATGGCTACACCTTC. Translating gives CASSQDVGGSNYGYTF.